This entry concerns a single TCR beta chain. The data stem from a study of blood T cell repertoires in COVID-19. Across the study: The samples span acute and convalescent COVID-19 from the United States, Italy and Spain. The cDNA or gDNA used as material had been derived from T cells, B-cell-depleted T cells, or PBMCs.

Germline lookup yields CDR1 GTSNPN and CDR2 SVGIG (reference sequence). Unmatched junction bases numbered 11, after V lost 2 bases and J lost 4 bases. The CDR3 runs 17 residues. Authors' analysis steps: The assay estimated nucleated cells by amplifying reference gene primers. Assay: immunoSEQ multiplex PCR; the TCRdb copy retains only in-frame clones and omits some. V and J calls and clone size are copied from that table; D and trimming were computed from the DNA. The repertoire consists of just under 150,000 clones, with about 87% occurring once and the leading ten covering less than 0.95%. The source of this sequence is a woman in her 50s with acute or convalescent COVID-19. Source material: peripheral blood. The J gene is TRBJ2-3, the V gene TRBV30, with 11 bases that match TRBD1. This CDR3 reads CAWSSYRTGGVPDTQYF. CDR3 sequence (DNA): TGTGCCTGGAGTTCCTATAGGACAGGGGGCGTGCCAGATACGCAGTATTTT.